A selection of T cell receptor beta chains follows, all from one sample in a study of T cell changes during pregnancy in multiple sclerosis. Clones were sequenced by immunoSEQ multiplex PCR, and TCRdb holds only the in-frame ones, with some missing. The table records 70,000 to 100,000 clones, 94% of them present only once. Sequencing used peripheral blood, obtained in the third trimester of pregnancy. The receptors were gathered from a female donor with multiple sclerosis, enrolled in a pregnancy study. The CDR3 runs from the conserved cysteine through the conserved F or W. A D gene is named only where the DNA matches it firmly. Clone size appears in some rows only: once, few, many, or a class for an expanded clone.

>.|.|TRBJ2-1|14|TRBV7-9
TGTGCCAGCAGCTTACTTTCTAGCCGTAATGAGCAGTTCTTC
CASSLLSSRNEQFF
>TRBD1|.|TRBJ2-7|14|TRBV28
TGTGCCAGCAGTTTATCGCGGACAGGCTACGAGCAGTACTTC
CASSLSRTGYEQYF
>.|.|TRBJ2-3|13|TRBV5-1
TGCGCCAGCAGCGGGGGCAGCACAGATACGCAGTATTTT
CASSGGSTDTQYF
>TRBD2|.|TRBJ2-3|14|TRBV19
TGTGCCAGTGCACTAGCGCGGGGGGCCGATACGCAGTATTTT
CASALARGADTQYF
>.|.|TRBJ2-5|14|TRBV5-4
TGTGCCAGCAGCTTGCCTAGCGTACAAGAGACCCAGTACTTC
CASSLPSVQETQYF
>TRBD2|.|TRBJ2-1|13|TRBV6-4
TGTGCCAGCAGTGACCCTAGCGGGGCCGAGCAGTTCTTC
CASSDPSGAEQFF
>TRBD2|.|TRBJ2-1|16|TRBV25-1
TGTGCCAGCACCCCTCGGGACGCGGGAGGGCGCTATGAGCAGTTCTTC
CASTPRDAGGRYEQFF
>TRBD1|.|TRBJ2-7|15|TRBV19
TGTGCCAGTAGTGCTACGGGACAGGGATACCACGAGCAGTACTTC
CASSATGQGYHEQYF
>.|.|TRBJ1-1|13|TRBV9
TGTGCCAGCAGCGTCTATCTGAACACTGAAGCTTTCTTT
CASSVYLNTEAFF
>.|.|TRBJ1-2|15|TRBV19
TGTGCCAGTAGTATAGATCAACGGGGAAAAGGGGGCTACACCTTC
CASSIDQRGKGGYTF
>.|.|TRBJ1-4|12|TRBV19
TGTGCCAGCCCCCAGGGCCGCGAAAAACTGTTTTTT
CASPQGREKLFF
>TRBD2|once|TRBJ2-4|18|TRBV7-2
TGTGCCAGCAGCGACGATAGCGGGAGGTTGCTTACCAAAAACATTCAGTACTTC
CASSDDSGRLLTKNIQYF
>TRBD1|once|TRBJ1-1|13|TRBV5-4
TGTGCCAGCAGTTTGACAGGGGGCACTGAAGCTTTCTTT
CASSLTGGTEAFF
>.|.|TRBJ1-5|12|TRBV28
TGTGCCAGCAACACAGGGAATCAGCCCCAGCATTTT
CASNTGNQPQHF
>.|.|TRBJ2-7|13|TRBV29-1
TGCAGCGTCCGCCAGTTAGGGGGAGAGGGGCAGTACTTC
CSVRQLGGEGQYF
>TRBD1|.|TRBJ1-3|14|TRBV19
TGTGCCAGTACCAATCAGGGGGAAGGAAACACCATATATTTT
CASTNQGEGNTIYF
>TRBD2|.|TRBJ2-7|18|TRBV10-3
TGTGCCATCAGTGAGTCGTTTAGCGGGAGACCCTCGAATTACGAGCAGTACTTC
CAISESFSGRPSNYEQYF
>.|.|TRBJ1-2|14|TRBV28
TGTGCCAGCAGTTATGCCGGACAGCCCTATGGCTACACCTTC
CASSYAGQPYGYTF
>TRBD1|.|TRBJ2-1|14|TRBV6-1
TGTGCCAGCCGACCAAGACAGGGGAACAATGAGCAGTTCTTC
CASRPRQGNNEQFF
>.|few|TRBJ1-2|14|TRBV5-6
TGTGCCAGCAGCCCACAGGGTTCTGACTATGGCTACACCTTC
CASSPQGSDYGYTF
>.|.|TRBJ2-1|16|TRBV9
TGTGCCAGCAGCGCCGACGAGACTAGAGCCTACAATGAGCAGTTCTTC
CASSADETRAYNEQFF
>.|.|TRBJ1-2|15|TRBV28
TGTGCCAGCAGTTTATCGCCGGGGGTAAACTATGGCTACACCTTC
CASSLSPGVNYGYTF
>.|.|TRBJ1-1|14|TRBV6-1
TGTGCCAGCAGCAAGACAGTGATGAACACTGAAGCTTTCTTT
CASSKTVMNTEAFF
>TRBD2|.|TRBJ2-1|17|TRBV5-1
TGCGCCAGCAGCTTCGGGGCTAGCGGGAGCTCCTACAATGAGCAGTTCTTC
CASSFGASGSSYNEQFF
>.|.|TRBJ2-7|15|TRBV6-1
TGTGCCAGCAGTGAAGGGCTAGCCCTCACCTACGAGCAGTACTTC
CASSEGLALTYEQYF
>TRBD1|.|TRBJ2-7|14|TRBV10-3
TGTGCCATCAGTGTTGAGACAGGGGGCGCCGAGCAGTACTTC
CAISVETGGAEQYF
>.|.|TRBJ1-1|15|TRBV19
TGTGCCAGTATTGGGGACACCCGGCCCAGCGCTGAAGCTTTCTTT
CASIGDTRPSAEAFF
>TRBD1|.|TRBJ1-5|13|TRBV2
TGTGCCAGCAGGAGGACAGGGCCTCAGCCCCAGCATTTT
CASRRTGPQPQHF
>.|.|TRBJ2-3|14|TRBV5-4
TGTGCCAGCAGCTCAGGAGGTAGCACAGATACGCAGTATTTT
CASSSGGSTDTQYF